This passage covers 14 T cell receptor beta chains from one sample sequenced in a study of immune evolution from preneoplasia to lung adenocarcinoma. Sequencing was performed with immunoSEQ multiplex PCR; in TCRdb, only in-frame clones are kept and a portion is missing. The sample lists more than 9,000 clones; around 82% were seen once. Specimen: FFPE minimally invasive lung adenocarcinoma tissue. These receptors came from a person between 65 and 80 years old with lung adenocarcinoma.

The chain couples TRBV18 to TRBJ2-1, with 9 bases lining up with TRBD2. The CDR3 is 18 residues long. CDR1 is KGHSH, CDR2 LQKENI, per germline. The ends lost 6 bases at V and 6 bases at J; junction bases unmatched: 18. The CDR3 nucleotides read TGTGCCAGCTCCAGGGGAGGTTTTAGCGGGAGCAAAGGCAATGAGCAGTTCTTC. This sequence encodes CASSRGGFSGSKGNEQFF.

This clone was counted a single time. J is TRBJ2-7 and V is TRBV19; D may be TRBD2 (6 bases). The CDR3 length is 14 residues. Germline V gives CDR1 LNHDA, CDR2 SQIVND (reference sequence). With 7 bases removed from V and 2 bases from J, the gap between germline ends came to 15 bases. The CDR3 DNA reads as TGTGCCAGTACCCTGCGGGACGGCACCTACGAGCAGTACTTC. Its translation is CASTLRDGTYEQYF.

The chain links TRBV7-8 to TRBJ2-5; D remains ambiguous. V was shortened by 1 base and J by 5 bases, with 2 bases between the two germline ends. Germline V gene sequence: CDR1 SGHVS, CDR2 FQNEAQ. The CDR3 length is 11 residues. The CDR3 spells CASSLDETQYF. In nucleotides, the CDR3 is TGTGCCAGCAGCTTAGACGAGACCCAGTACTTC.

The chain employs TRBV19 and TRBJ1-2; TRBD1 might be the D (5 bases). V lost 4 bases to trimming and J lost 3 bases, with 12 bases between them. The CDR3 consists of 14 residues. Germline CDR1 LNHDA, CDR2 SQIVND (reference sequence). The CDR3 sequence is CASSTRQRHYGYTF. DNA of the CDR3: TGTGCCAGTAGTACCAGACAGAGACACTATGGCTACACCTTC.

The J gene is TRBJ2-7, the V gene TRBV9; 14 bases line up with TRBD2. The CDR3 runs to 18 residues. In germline, CDR1 is SGDLS, CDR2 YYNGEE. Germline trimming cut 4 bases from V and 9 bases from J; bases unmatched to any gene: 18. CDR3 coding DNA: TGTGCCAGCAGCCAACAACCGGGACTAGCGGGAGTCCAATCAGGGCAGTACTTC. Translating gives CASSQQPGLAGVQSGQYF.

This clone was seen a few times. This sequence joins TRBV30 and TRBJ2-3; no clear D. This CDR3 contains 12 residues. The germline CDR1 and CDR2 sequences are GTSNPN and SVGIG (reference sequence). Trimming took off 0 bases at V and 4 bases at J, with 5 bases between the two ends. The CDR3 region is CAWSVTSDTQYF. CDR3 nucleotides: TGTGCCTGGAGTGTTACCTCAGATACGCAGTATTTT.

The genes are TRBV18 and TRBJ2-5; 12 nucleotides align to TRBD1. The CDR3 runs 15 residues. Looked up from germline, CDR1 is KGHSH and CDR2 is LQKENI. Trimming took 3 bases from V and 6 from J; bases not matched to a gene: 5. The CDR3 is CASSPPGQGAKTQYF. Written as DNA, the CDR3 is TGTGCCAGCTCACCTCCGGGACAGGGGGCGAAGACCCAGTACTTC.

V and J are TRBV7-3 and TRBJ2-3; D gene ambiguous. V was clipped by 5 bases and J by 6 bases, with 12 bases between them. The germline gives CDR1 SGHTA, CDR2 FQGTGA. The CDR3 is 13 amino acids. The DNA of the CDR3 is TGTGCCAGCAGCCCCCCATCTTCGGATACGCAGTATTTT. Translated: CASSPPSSDTQYF.

V and J are TRBV2 and TRBJ1-5; D call uncertain. The length of the CDR3 is 14 residues. The germline gives CDR1 SNHLY, CDR2 FYNNEI. Trimming removed 5 bases from V and 7 bases from J, with 15 bases in between. CDR3 protein: CASSKDWADQPQHF. The CDR3 nucleotides read TGTGCCAGCAGTAAAGACTGGGCTGACCAGCCCCAGCATTTT. Combining the CDR3 with reference TRBV2 and TRBJ1-5 gives the whole variable domain EPEVTQTPSHQVTQMGQEVILRCVPISNHLYFYWYRQILGQKVEFLVSFYNNEISEKSEIFDDQFSVERPDGSNFTLKIRSTKLEDSAMYFCASSKDWADQPQHFGDGTRLSIL.

V gene TRBV7-2 combines with J gene TRBJ1-5; the D gene is possibly TRBD1 (6 bases). Germline V gene data show CDR1 as SGHTA and CDR2 as FQGNSA. The CDR3 loop spans 14 amino acids. V gave up 6 bases and J gave up 2 bases, with 11 bases separating them. The CDR3 sequence: CASRPKGGNQPQHF. The CDR3 DNA reads as TGTGCCAGCAGACCCAAGGGGGGCAATCAGCCCCAGCATTTT. Looking up the rest from reference TRBV7-2 and TRBJ1-5 gives the full variable domain: GAGVSQSPSNKVTEKGKDVELRCDPISGHTALYWYRQSLGQGLEFLIYFQGNSAPDKSGLPSDRFSAERTGGSVSTLTIQRTQQEDSAVYLCASRPKGGNQPQHFGDGTRLSIL.

This clone has more than one count but fewer than ten. The chain is built from TRBV4-1 and TRBJ1-2; 8 positions agree with TRBD1. Germline V gives CDR1 MGHRA, CDR2 YSYEKL. Trimming took 5 bases from V and 6 from J; bases not matched to a gene: 8. The CDR3 sequence is 14 residues long. CDR3 sequence: CASSEMTGVNGYTF. The CDR3 DNA reads as TGCGCCAGCAGCGAAATGACAGGGGTTAATGGCTACACCTTC.

This chain links TRBV7-3 with TRBJ1-2, with D tentatively TRBD1 (6 bases). The V and J ends lost 1 base and 8 bases respectively, with 14 bases between them. Germline CDR1 SGHTA, CDR2 FQGTGA. The CDR3 loop spans 14 amino acids. The CDR3 sequence is CASSLKGGAAGYTF. The CDR3 region has the DNA TGTGCCAGCAGCTTAAAAGGGGGGGCGGCGGGCTACACCTTC.

A single count supports this clone. In DNA form, the CDR3 reads TGTGCCAGCAGTCTTACTTCCAATGAGCAGTTCTTC. It codes for CASSLTSNEQFF. The rearrangement links TRBV6-6 to TRBJ2-1; D call uncertain. This CDR3 contains 12 residues. Germline V gene data show CDR1 as MNHNY and CDR2 as SVGAGI (reference sequence). Trimming stripped 5 bases from V and 6 bases from J, with 8 bases between.

The rearrangement joins TRBV4-1 to TRBJ1-1, with TRBD1 matching 7 bases. The CDR3 sequence is 15 residues long. The J segment lost 2 bases and the V segment lost 4 bases, leaving 7 bases of the junction unmatched. The germline V gene encodes CDR1 MGHRA and CDR2 YSYEKL. The CDR3: CASSRGGGENTEAFF. In DNA form, the CDR3 reads TGCGCCAGCAGCCGCGGAGGGGGCGAAAACACTGAAGCTTTCTTT.